This T cell receptor beta chain was identified during a study of control samples from healthy donors and cancer patients. This CDR3 region has 13 residues. V was clipped by 3 bases and J by 4 bases, with 10 bases between them. In germline, CDR1 is SGDLS, CDR2 YYNGEE. TCRdb's copy holds only in-frame clones and misses some; the assay was immunoSEQ multiplex PCR. The table lists around 140,000 clones, 80% to 95% of them singletons. This clonotype was obtained from a man aged 18 to 35 in good health. V usage is TRBV9 and J usage is TRBJ1-2; D ambiguous. Sequenced material: blood. The CDR3, as DNA: TGTGCCAGCAGCGAGACAAACTCCTATGGCTACACCTTC. Its translation: CASSETNSYGYTF.